This TCR beta chain was retrieved from a study of CD8+CD57+ T cells in acquired aplastic anemia. Looking at the study overall: 3 to 3.5 ug was the average amount of DNA from sorted CD4+ and CD8+ cells.

General study findings and limits: Overlap between patients and controls comprised 25 to 35 CD8+ CDR3 sequences. Patients and controls had CD8+ Simpson's diversity values that were not significantly distinct.

In the case of this clonotype: Its specificity is unknown.

Genomic DNA templated the TCR beta VDJ and CDR3 profiling. TCRdb processed the reads anew with MiXCR; each CDR3 protein has one entry. This table has 200,000 to 250,000 distinct CDR3 sequences, around 46% appearing once. Germline V CDR1 and CDR2: SNHLY, FYNNEI. The CDR3 has 17 residues. The germline V and J ends were trimmed by 1 base and 3 bases, with 18 bases remaining between them. Previously, flow cytometry had revealed CD8+CD57+ cell expansion in the patients chosen for sequencing. Sequencing was carried out using sorted CD4+, CD8+, or CD8+CD57+ T cells (not recorded which) from PBMCs. The gene calls are TRBV2 and TRBJ1-1; D may be TRBD1 (6 bases). This TCR derives from a human donor with aplastic anemia. CDR3 DNA sequence: TGTGCCAGCAGTGAAGTCGGGGCAGGGGATGTAGACACTGAAGCTTTCTTT. This gives the protein CASSEVGAGDVDTEAFF.